This T cell receptor beta chain was sequenced during a study of radiotherapy plus CTLA-4 blockade in lung cancer. Study-level background: An objective response was seen in around a sixth of patients, and disease control in about 31%.

Worth noting for this clone: Its target is unknown.

Findings and limits, study-wide: Dynamics of early blood T cell clones, together with interferon-beta, were reportedly the best predictors of response. The study found tumor-derived TCR clones expanded in blood after radiotherapy plus ipilimumab.

Clones were sequenced by immunoSEQ multiplex PCR, and TCRdb holds only the in-frame ones, with some missing. The repertoire consists of 80,000 to 100,000 clones, with around 79% occurring once and the leading ten covering about 3%. Trimming left V 4 bases short and J 1 base short, with 10 bases between. CDR1 is SGHTA, CDR2 FQGNSA, per germline. This CDR3 region has 14 residues. Focal radiation plus CTLA-4 blockade with ipilimumab was administered to patients who had chemo-refractory metastatic non-small-cell lung cancer. This receptor was taken from a human donor with non-small cell lung cancer who had a partial response to radiotherapy plus ipilimumab. Some clones in this sample may be carry-over from other donors' samples. The chain carries TRBV7-2 and TRBJ2-5; a possible D gene is TRBD2 (6 bases). Specimen: peripheral blood, collected from a patient treated with radiotherapy plus ipilimumab. Written as DNA, the CDR3 is TGTGCCAGCAGCTCCTGGACTATCCAAGAGACCCAGTACTTC. It encodes CASSSWTIQETQYF. The full variable domain, completed using reference TRBV7-2 and TRBJ2-5, is GAGVSQSPSNKVTEKGKDVELRCDPISGHTALYWYRQSLGQGLEFLIYFQGNSAPDKSGLPSDRFSAERTGGSVSTLTIQRTQQEDSAVYLCASSSWTIQETQYFGPGTRLLVL.